A selection of T cell receptor beta chains follows, all from one sample in a study of blood T cell repertoires in COVID-19. TCRdb's table, derived via immunoSEQ multiplex PCR, lists solely in-frame clones and lacks some. The sample carries over 85,000 clones, nearly 80% recorded once. Material for sequencing was peripheral blood. All receptors come from a woman older than 75 with active or convalescent COVID-19. The CDR3 runs from the conserved cysteine through the conserved F or W. Fields, in order: D gene, J gene, V gene, CDR3 protein. D genes are given only for firm matches.

. | TRBJ2-3 | TRBV29-1 | CSVGVEGGGTDTQYF
. | TRBJ2-3 | TRBV25-1 | CASSGRGRDTQYF
. | TRBJ1-2 | TRBV6-5 | CASSYNGGSYGYTF
. | TRBJ1-1 | TRBV10-3 | CAIRLGPSTEAFF
TRBD2 | TRBJ2-3 | TRBV6-5 | CASRTGTSGQTQYF
. | TRBJ1-2 | TRBV27 | CASSFYSNYGYTF
. | TRBJ1-5 | TRBV2 | CASSDESGQPQHF
TRBD2 | TRBJ2-1 | TRBV5-1 | CASSLDPSGGNEQFF
TRBD1 | TRBJ1-2 | TRBV3-1/TRBV3-2 | CASSRWDRGHNYGYTF
TRBD2 | TRBJ2-1 | TRBV2 | CASSEEATSGRPVQFF
. | TRBJ1-4 | TRBV3-1/TRBV3-2 | CASSRLNEKLFF
TRBD2 | TRBJ2-5 | TRBV5-1 | CATSSGRGPFGFETQYF
TRBD1 | TRBJ2-3 | TRBV9 | CASSAGQGPDTQYF
TRBD2 | TRBJ2-1 | TRBV9 | CASSGGLAGGELDNEQFF
TRBD1 | TRBJ1-2 | TRBV28 | CASSGAGTGNVGYTF
. | TRBJ1-1 | TRBV19 | CASSVLWGVNTEAFF
TRBD2 | TRBJ2-1 | TRBV5-1 | CASSLTAGSNEQFF
. | TRBJ2-5 | TRBV19 | CASTQGGAGETQYF
TRBD2 | TRBJ2-2 | TRBV11-3 | CASSLKLAGGAGELFF
TRBD2 | TRBJ2-1 | TRBV19 | CASSFSGNSYNEQFF
TRBD1 | TRBJ2-1 | TRBV19 | CASSRAGQGAEFF
TRBD1 | TRBJ1-3 | TRBV5-1 | CASSLTGVTGNTIYF
TRBD2 | TRBJ2-1 | TRBV7-2 | CASSISGGSYNEQFF
. | TRBJ1-2 | TRBV6-5 | CASSYSSPGGYTF
. | TRBJ1-5 | TRBV7-2 | CASSNPTVGGWNQPQHF
TRBD1 | TRBJ2-2 | TRBV5-1 | CASSARDRGDKNTGELFF
TRBD1 | TRBJ1-1 | TRBV19 | CASRNRGSDTEAFF
. | TRBJ1-5 | TRBV5-1 | CASSSIPGEQPQHF
TRBD2 | TRBJ2-1 | TRBV4-1 | CASSQDPGRGNEQFF
. | TRBJ1-1 | TRBV6-5 | CASSRPSQGSPEAFF
. | TRBJ1-4 | TRBV7-9 | CASSIDITNEKLFF
TRBD1 | TRBJ1-3 | TRBV6-5 | CASRETGWSGNTIYF
. | TRBJ1-2 | TRBV27 | CASSLAPPGDYGYTF